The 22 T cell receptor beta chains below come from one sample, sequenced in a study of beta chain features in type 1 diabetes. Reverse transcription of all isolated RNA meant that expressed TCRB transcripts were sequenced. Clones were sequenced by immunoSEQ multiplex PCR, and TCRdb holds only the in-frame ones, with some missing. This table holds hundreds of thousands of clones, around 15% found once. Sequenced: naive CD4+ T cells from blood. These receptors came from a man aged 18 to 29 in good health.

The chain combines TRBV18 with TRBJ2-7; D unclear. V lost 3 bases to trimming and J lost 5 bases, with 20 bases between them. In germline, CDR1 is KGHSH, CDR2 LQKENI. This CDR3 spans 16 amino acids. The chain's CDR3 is CASSPQTVSNGHEQYF. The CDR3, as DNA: TGTGCCAGCTCACCTCAAACAGTGTCTAATGGACACGAGCAGTACTTC.

CDR3 sequence: CAISVGTSGIFDEQYF. CDR3 in DNA: TGTGCCATCAGTGTAGGGACTAGCGGGATTTTCGACGAGCAGTACTTC. V and J are TRBV10-3 and TRBJ2-7, with TRBD2 matching 13 bases. The germline V gene has CDR1 ENHRY and CDR2 SYGVKD. Trimming removed 4 bases from V and 5 bases from J; junction bases left unmatched: 8. This CDR3 has 16 residues.

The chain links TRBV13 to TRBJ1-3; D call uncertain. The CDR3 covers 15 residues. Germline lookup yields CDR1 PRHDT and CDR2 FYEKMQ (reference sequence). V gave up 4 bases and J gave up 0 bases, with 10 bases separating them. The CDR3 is CASSSPPHSGNTIYF. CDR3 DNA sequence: TGTGCCAGCAGCTCCCCCCCACACTCTGGAAACACCATATATTTT.

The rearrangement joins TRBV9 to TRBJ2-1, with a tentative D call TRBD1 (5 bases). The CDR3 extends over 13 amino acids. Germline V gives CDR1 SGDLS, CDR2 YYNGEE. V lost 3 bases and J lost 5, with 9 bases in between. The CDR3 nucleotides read TGTGCCAGCAGCGGAACAGGTCACAATGAGCAGTTCTTC. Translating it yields CASSGTGHNEQFF.

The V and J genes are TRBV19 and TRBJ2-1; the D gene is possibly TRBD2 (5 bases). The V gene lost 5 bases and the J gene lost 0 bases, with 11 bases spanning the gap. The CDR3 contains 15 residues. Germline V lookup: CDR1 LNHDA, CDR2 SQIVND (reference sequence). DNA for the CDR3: TGTGCCAGTAGTTACGACTATCGCTCCTACAATGAGCAGTTCTTC. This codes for CASSYDYRSYNEQFF.

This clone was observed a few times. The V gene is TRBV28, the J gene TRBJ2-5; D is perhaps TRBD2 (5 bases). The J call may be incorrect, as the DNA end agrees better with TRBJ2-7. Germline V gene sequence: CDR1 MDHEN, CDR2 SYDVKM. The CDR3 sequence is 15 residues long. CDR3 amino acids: CASTDPEDDSYEQYF. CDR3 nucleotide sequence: TGTGCCAGCACCGATCCGGAGGACGACTCCTACGAGCAGTACTTC.

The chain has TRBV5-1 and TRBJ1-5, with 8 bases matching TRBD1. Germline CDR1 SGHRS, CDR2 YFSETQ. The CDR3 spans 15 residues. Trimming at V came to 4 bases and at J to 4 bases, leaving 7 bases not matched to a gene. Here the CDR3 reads CASSVGTGVNQPQHF. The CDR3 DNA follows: TGCGCCAGCAGCGTCGGGACAGGCGTAAATCAGCCCCAGCATTTT.

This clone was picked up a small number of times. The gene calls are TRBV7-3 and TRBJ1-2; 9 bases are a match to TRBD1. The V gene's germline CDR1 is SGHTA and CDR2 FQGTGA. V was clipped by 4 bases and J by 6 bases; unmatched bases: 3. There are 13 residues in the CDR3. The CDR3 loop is CASSSGTGNGYTF. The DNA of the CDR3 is TGTGCCAGCAGCTCAGGGACAGGGAATGGCTACACCTTC.

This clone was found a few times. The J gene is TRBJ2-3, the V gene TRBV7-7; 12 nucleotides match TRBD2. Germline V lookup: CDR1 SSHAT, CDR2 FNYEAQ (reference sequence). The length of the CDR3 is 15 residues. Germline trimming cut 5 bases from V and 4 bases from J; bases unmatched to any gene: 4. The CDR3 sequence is CASSQLAGGADTQYF. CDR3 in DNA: TGTGCCAGCAGCCAACTAGCGGGAGGTGCAGATACGCAGTATTTT.

CDR3 loop: CASGQTQGVYEQYF. In DNA, the CDR3 is TGTGCCAGCGGTCAGACTCAGGGGGTCTACGAGCAGTACTTC. V gene TRBV11-2 combines with J gene TRBJ2-7; 7 bases are shared with TRBD1. The CDR3 is 14 amino acids. The germline CDR1 and CDR2 sequences are SGHAT and FQNNGV. The V gene end was trimmed by 8 bases and the J gene end by 3 bases; junction bases not matched to a gene: 10. Supplemented by reference TRBV11-2 and TRBJ2-7, the full variable domain reads EAGVAQSPRYKIIEKRQSVAFWCNPISGHATLYWYQQILGQGPKLLIQFQNNGVVDDSQLPKDRFSAERLKGVDSTLKIQPAKLEDSAVYLCASGQTQGVYEQYFGPGTRLTVT.

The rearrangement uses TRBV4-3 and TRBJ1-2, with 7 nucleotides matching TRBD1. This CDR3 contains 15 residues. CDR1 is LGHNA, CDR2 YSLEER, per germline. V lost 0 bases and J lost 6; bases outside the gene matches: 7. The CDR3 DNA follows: TGCGCCAGCAGCCAAGATTTCGGCAGGGGGGATGGCTACACCTTC. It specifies CASSQDFGRGDGYTF.

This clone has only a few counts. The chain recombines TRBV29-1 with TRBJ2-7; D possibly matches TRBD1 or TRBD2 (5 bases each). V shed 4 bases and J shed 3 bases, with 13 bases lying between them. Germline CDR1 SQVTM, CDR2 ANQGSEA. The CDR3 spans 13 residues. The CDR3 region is CSVGGSPRYEQYF. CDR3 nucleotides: TGCAGCGTTGGGGGGAGTCCTCGCTACGAGCAGTACTTC.

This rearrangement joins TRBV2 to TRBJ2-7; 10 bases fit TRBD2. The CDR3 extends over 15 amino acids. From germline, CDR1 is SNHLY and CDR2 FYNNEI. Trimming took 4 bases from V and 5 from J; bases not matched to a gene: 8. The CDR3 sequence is CASSGSSGSLDEQYF. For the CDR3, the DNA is TGTGCCAGCAGTGGATCTAGCGGGAGCCTAGACGAGCAGTACTTC.

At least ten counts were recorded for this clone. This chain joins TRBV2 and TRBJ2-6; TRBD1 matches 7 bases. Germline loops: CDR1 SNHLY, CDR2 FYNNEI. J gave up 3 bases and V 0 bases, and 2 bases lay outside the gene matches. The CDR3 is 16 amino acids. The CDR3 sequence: CASSEAGGYGANVLTF. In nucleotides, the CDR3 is TGTGCCAGCAGTGAAGCAGGGGGCTATGGGGCCAACGTCCTGACTTTC.

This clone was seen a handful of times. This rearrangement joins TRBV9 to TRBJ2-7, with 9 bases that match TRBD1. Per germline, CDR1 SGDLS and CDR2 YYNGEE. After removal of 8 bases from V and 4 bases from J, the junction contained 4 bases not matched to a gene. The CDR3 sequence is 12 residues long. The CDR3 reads CARGQGSYEQYF. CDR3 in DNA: TGTGCCAGAGGACAGGGGAGTTACGAGCAGTACTTC.

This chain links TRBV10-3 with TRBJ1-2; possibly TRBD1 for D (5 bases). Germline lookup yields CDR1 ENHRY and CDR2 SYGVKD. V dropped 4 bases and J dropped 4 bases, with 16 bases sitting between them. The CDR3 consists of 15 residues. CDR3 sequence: CAISGGRTLPYGYTF. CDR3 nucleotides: TGTGCCATCAGTGGGGGACGGACTCTACCCTATGGCTACACCTTC.

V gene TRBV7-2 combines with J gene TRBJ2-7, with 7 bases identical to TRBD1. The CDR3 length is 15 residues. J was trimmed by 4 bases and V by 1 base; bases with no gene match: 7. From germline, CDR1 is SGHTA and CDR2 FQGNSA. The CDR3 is CASSLGFDRDYEQYF. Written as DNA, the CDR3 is TGTGCCAGCAGCTTAGGCTTTGACAGGGATTACGAGCAGTACTTC.

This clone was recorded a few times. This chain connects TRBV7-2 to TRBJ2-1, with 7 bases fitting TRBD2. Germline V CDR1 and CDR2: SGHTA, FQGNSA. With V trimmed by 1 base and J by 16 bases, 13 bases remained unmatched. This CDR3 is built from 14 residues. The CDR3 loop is CASSLVREYRLQFF. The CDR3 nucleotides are TGTGCCAGCAGCTTAGTGCGGGAGTACCGCCTCCAATTCTTC.

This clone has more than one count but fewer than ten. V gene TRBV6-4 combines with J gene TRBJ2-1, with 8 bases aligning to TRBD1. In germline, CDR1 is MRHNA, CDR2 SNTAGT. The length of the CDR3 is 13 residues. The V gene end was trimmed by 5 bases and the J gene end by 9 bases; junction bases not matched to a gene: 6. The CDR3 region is CASSSDRGGEQFF. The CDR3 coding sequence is TGTGCCAGCAGTTCCGACAGGGGCGGTGAGCAGTTCTTC.

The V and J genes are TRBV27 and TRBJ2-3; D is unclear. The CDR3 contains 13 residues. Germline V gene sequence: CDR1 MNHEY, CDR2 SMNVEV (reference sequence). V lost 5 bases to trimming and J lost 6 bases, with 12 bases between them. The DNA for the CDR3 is TGTGCCAGCAGTACCGCACGCCGGGATACGCAGTATTTT. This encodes CASSTARRDTQYF.

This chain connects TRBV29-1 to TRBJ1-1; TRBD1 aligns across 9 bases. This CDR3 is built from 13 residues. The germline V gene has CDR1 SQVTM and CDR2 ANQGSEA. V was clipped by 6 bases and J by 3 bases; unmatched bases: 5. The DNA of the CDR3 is TGCAGCGTCGCTACAGGGGGCTACACTGAAGCTTTCTTT. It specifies CSVATGGYTEAFF.

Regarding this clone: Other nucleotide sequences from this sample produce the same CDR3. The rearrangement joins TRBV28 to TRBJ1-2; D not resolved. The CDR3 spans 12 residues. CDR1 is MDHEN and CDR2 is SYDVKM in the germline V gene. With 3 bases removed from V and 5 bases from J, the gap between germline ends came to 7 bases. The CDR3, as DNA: TGTGCCAGCAGTTTGAAAGGGTATGGCTACACCTTC. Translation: CASSLKGYGYTF.